This T cell receptor (beta chain) derives from a study of T cell responses to AZD1222 COVID-19 vaccine (dated by TCRdb to the early 2020s). Regarding the research as a whole: TCR sequencing covered about 230 trial participants: 207 given two doses of AZD1222 and around 26 given two doses of MenACWY control vaccine. Trial participants were enrolled by age into 18-55, 56-69 and 70-plus year subgroups, with roughly 160, 29 and 62 TCR-sequenced participants respectively.

Overall study results and their limits: CD4 TCRs associated with the vaccine covered the entire spike protein, and the dominant responses were in regions 160-218 and 743-854. Epitopes outside the regions mutated in the B.1.351 and B.1.1.7 variants were reportedly recognized by nearly half of the unique spike-specific TCRs. Because no samples from the day 14 peak response were available, repertoires could be characterized only after the peak T cell response. The 56-69-year group was small, and its depth increase did not reach significance, likely because of low power. Most participants were white British and females outnumbered males, and the authors suggested that clonal diversity may have been underestimated. Conclusions about previously exposed vaccinees were limited because only six AZD1222 recipients were SARS-CoV-2 seropositive at baseline. After two AZD1222 doses, both the breadth and the depth of spike-specific TCRs were significantly higher than at day 0 and than in MenACWY recipients.

The CDR3 sequence holds 15 residues, the cysteine and phenylalanine included. Of the read, only the CDR3 DNA is kept; its 45 bases are in frame from base 1. Clipping removes 1 base from V and 1 base from J, with 0 as the unmatched junction base count. The germline V gene sets CDR1 to SGHTA and CDR2 to FQGNSA. As regards this clone: Its antigen is still unknown. No qualities accompany the bases; no much larger clone lies one base away. Distinct nucleotide sequences in the sample also encode this CDR3.

In light of the paper, this sample's time point label describes: about 28 days (+/-7) after the second vaccine dose. AZD1222 recipients given second doses at about 4 weeks or at about 12 weeks were pooled, since spike-specific TCR depth and breadth were not found to differ between the two schedules. Vaccinee samples came from UK trials COV001 and COV002, including a single-blind randomized controlled phase 2/3 trial of AZD1222 (ChAdOx1 nCoV-19) in healthy adults. For TCRbeta chain sequencing, PBMC samples from trial participants were taken at day 0 and at day 28 after the second dose. The CDR3 regions of human TCRbeta chains were analyzed by immunosequencing. Turning to the authors' computational methods: Repertoire TCRs were checked for matches against a reference library of SARS-CoV-2-specific TCRs that had been generated using the MIRA antigen-specificity platform. Breadth meant the fraction of unique TCRs that were SARS-CoV-2-associated, whereas depth meant the fraction of total T cells that were SARS-CoV-2-associated. Each spike-specific TCR was assigned to its reactive spike region and to a CD4 or CD8 class using the MIRA data. Log10-transformed breadth and depth values were compared by one-way ANOVA with Sidak's multiple comparisons tests. TCRdb took over this immuneACCESS table, retaining in-frame rearrangements with V and J assigned. Such tables are incomplete; in checked studies, under half of the missing clones stem from an unresolved V gene, and the remainder is unexplained. V and J calls and clone size are those listed in that table; D and trimming were worked out from the DNA. The sample table holds roughly 180,000 clones, of which 92% were seen once. Of the sample, more than 1.5% is held by the ten largest clones.

The TCR sequence derives from an adult who received the AZD1222 COVID-19 vaccine. The rearrangement joined TRBV7-2 to TRBJ2-3; 9 bases in the junction line up with TRBD2. Here the sequenced sample was peripheral blood, taken 28 days after the second AZD1222 dose. DNA sequence: TGTGCCAGCAGCTTAGGCGGGGGGGGCACAGATACGCAGTATTTT. This translates into CASSLGGGGTDTQYF.